Presented here are 18 T cell receptor beta chains from one specimen sequenced in a study of beta chain features in type 1 diabetes. Study-wide findings and caveats: In every one of the four CD4+ subsets, TCRB CDR3s were moderately but significantly shorter in Type 1 diabetes patients.

The investigators reverse transcribed all of the isolated RNA, so they sequenced expressed TCRB transcripts. The protocol was immunoSEQ multiplex PCR, while the TCRdb copy is restricted to in-frame clones and leaves out a portion. The data hold about 48,000 clones, with under 50% observed a single time. These receptors have no known antigen. Material for sequencing was Tregs from blood. These receptor sequences come from a man under 40 with type 1 diabetes.

This clone was observed a few times. The CDR3 coding sequence is TGTGCCAGCAGTATTTCAATGGAACAGGGGTCGATCGGGGAGCTGTTTTTT. Protein: CASSISMEQGSIGELFF. The chain carries TRBV2 and TRBJ2-2, with 7 bases identical to TRBD1. The V and J ends lost 5 bases and 7 bases, in that order; junction bases with no gene match: 16. CDR3 size: 17 residues. CDR1 is SNHLY and CDR2 is FYNNEI in the germline V gene.

This clone was picked up a small number of times. The chain carries TRBV19 and TRBJ2-1; a weak D match, TRBD2 (6 bases). Trimming removed 8 bases from V and 0 bases from J, with 11 bases in between. The germline V gene has CDR1 LNHDA and CDR2 SQIVND (reference sequence). This CDR3 contains 14 residues. For the CDR3, the DNA is TGTGCCAGTCTTGGCGGGGCCTCCTACAATGAGCAGTTCTTC. This gives the protein CASLGGASYNEQFF.

The V gene is TRBV7-9, the J gene TRBJ1-2; unclear D gene. Germline values: CDR1 SEHNR, CDR2 FQNEAQ (reference sequence). The ends were cut back, 5 bases at V and 4 bases at J, with 14 bases in the middle. This CDR3 is 14 amino acids long. The chain's CDR3 is CASSPSQVSYGYTF. The CDR3 nucleotides are TGTGCCAGCAGCCCCTCTCAGGTCTCCTATGGCTACACCTTC.

This clone was counted a few times. The chain couples TRBV7-2 to TRBJ2-7, with TRBD1 as a possible D gene (5 bases). The V end was cut by 5 bases, the J end by 3 bases, with 11 bases between. The CDR3 covers 13 residues. Germline V gene data show CDR1 as SGHTA and CDR2 as FQGNSA. The CDR3 sequence is CASSPPGIYEQYF. CDR3 coding DNA: TGTGCCAGCAGCCCCCCAGGGATCTACGAGCAGTACTTC.

The gene calls are TRBV7-9 and TRBJ2-5; D might be TRBD1 (6 bases). This CDR3 region has 14 residues. The V end was cut by 5 bases, the J end by 10 bases, with 20 bases between. Germline-derived CDR1 and CDR2 are SEHNR and FQNEAQ (reference sequence). The CDR3 reads CASSGDWTAGGQYF. DNA of the CDR3: TGTGCCAGCAGCGGAGATTGGACAGCCGGAGGCCAGTACTTC.

This chain uses TRBV28 with TRBJ2-3, with 10 bases lining up with TRBD2. CDR3 length: 15 amino acids. The V gene's germline CDR1 is MDHEN and CDR2 SYDVKM. J gave up 2 bases and V 6 bases, and 5 bases lay outside the gene matches. The CDR3 DNA reads as TGTGCCAGCAGACCCCTAGCGGGAGTCACAGATACGCAGTATTTT. Protein: CASRPLAGVTDTQYF.

V and J are TRBV13 and TRBJ1-1; possibly TRBD1 for D (5 bases). Germline V CDR1 and CDR2: PRHDT, FYEKMQ (reference sequence). The V gene lost 2 bases and the J gene lost 3 bases, with 13 bases spanning the gap. The CDR3 covers 15 residues. CDR3 in DNA: TGTGCCAGCAGCTTAAACGGAGGAGGGGACACTGAAGCTTTCTTT. Translation: CASSLNGGGDTEAFF.

This clone showed up just a few times. V usage is TRBV4-2 and J usage is TRBJ2-1; 9 bases align to TRBD2. This CDR3 spans 16 amino acids. Germline assignment: CDR1 LGHNA and CDR2 YNFKEQ. Trimming cost V 0 bases and J 5 bases; bases outside gene matches: 5. The CDR3 spells CASSQETTSGNNEQFF. Written as DNA, the CDR3 is TGTGCCAGCAGCCAAGAGACGACTAGCGGCAACAATGAGCAGTTCTTC.

V usage is TRBV7-9 and J usage is TRBJ2-5; tentative D call: TRBD2 (6 bases). The assigned J gene may be wrong: the sequence end matches TRBJ2-7 better. Per germline, CDR1 SEHNR and CDR2 FQNEAQ (reference sequence). The CDR3 is 15 amino acids. The CDR3 is CASSAGGTQSYEQYF. The DNA for the CDR3 is TGTGCCAGCAGCGCGGGCGGGACCCAATCCTACGAGCAGTACTTC.

This chain uses TRBV7-3 with TRBJ2-1; 8 bases line up with TRBD2. Germline V CDR1 and CDR2: SGHTA, FQGTGA. The ends lost 8 bases at V and 8 bases at J; junction bases unmatched: 11. The CDR3 contains 14 residues. The CDR3 nucleotides read TGTGCCAGCCGCGAAGCGGGAGCGGAAGATGAGCAGTTCTTC. This translates into CASREAGAEDEQFF.

The chain recombines TRBV23-1 with TRBJ1-4, with a possible D match to TRBD1 (6 bases). TRBV23-1 has ORF status, its function being uncertain. The ends were cut back, 4 bases at V and 8 bases at J, with 20 bases in the middle. The CDR3 extends over 16 amino acids. This chain's CDR3 is CASSPAGGGGAEKLFF. CDR3 nucleotides: TGCGCCAGCAGTCCAGCCGGAGGTGGGGGGGCGGAAAAACTGTTTTTT.

The chain links TRBV6-1 to TRBJ2-3; 9 bases line up with TRBD2. Germline V gene sequence: CDR1 MNHNS, CDR2 SASEGT. Losses at the gene ends were 8 bases for V and 4 bases for J; bases not matched to a gene: 7. CDR3 length equals 14 residues. CDR3 sequence reads: CASFRGRAPDTQYF. CDR3 coding DNA: TGTGCCAGCTTTCGCGGGAGGGCCCCAGATACGCAGTATTTT.

This clone was observed a few times. The chain couples TRBV5-1 to TRBJ1-2, with 9 bases aligning to TRBD1. The CDR3 spans 13 residues. The trim removed 3 bases at V and 6 bases at J, leaving 3 bases unmatched. The germline V gene encodes CDR1 SGHRS and CDR2 YFSETQ. The CDR3 sequence: CASSYGTGHGYTF. The CDR3 DNA follows: TGCGCCAGCAGCTACGGGACAGGGCATGGCTACACCTTC.

The chain uses TRBV2 and TRBJ2-7; 10 nucleotides agree with TRBD2. This CDR3 is 14 amino acids long. V dropped 6 bases and J dropped 10; count of bases not matched to a gene: 12. The germline V gene has CDR1 SNHLY and CDR2 FYNNEI. CDR3 coding DNA: TGTGCCAGCAGGGCCCCTAGCGGGAGAGTCCCTCAGTACTTC. It specifies CASRAPSGRVPQYF.

The V gene is TRBV5-4, the J gene TRBJ1-1, with D perhaps matching TRBD1 (5 bases). Germline V gene data show CDR1 as SGHNT and CDR2 as YYREEE (reference sequence). The length of the CDR3 is 13 residues. V lost 0 bases and J lost 12, with 15 bases in between. In DNA form, the CDR3 reads TGTGCCAGCAGCTTGGGACAGAATTACAAGACTTTCTTT. Protein sequence: CASSLGQNYKTFF.

The CDR3, as DNA: TGTGCCAGCAGGACCGGACTAGCGACCTGGGGTGAGCAGTTCTTC. It codes for CASRTGLATWGEQFF. The chain uses TRBV6-1 and TRBJ2-1, with TRBD2 matching over 9 bases. The CDR3 runs to 15 residues. The trim removed 6 bases at V and 9 bases at J, leaving 12 bases unmatched. Germline CDR1 reads MNHNS; CDR2 reads SASEGT.

The V call is TRBV18, the J call TRBJ2-5; 8 bases align to TRBD2. The DNA end is more similar to TRBJ2-7, so the J call may be wrong. The CDR3 spans 15 residues. Germline values: CDR1 KGHSH, CDR2 LQKENI. The chain's CDR3 is CASSPFSREDYEQYF. Here the CDR3 DNA reads TGTGCCAGCTCACCGTTTTCGCGGGAGGACTACGAGCAGTACTTC.

The chain employs TRBV5-1 and TRBJ2-1; D not certain. CDR1 is SGHRS and CDR2 is YFSETQ in the germline V gene. Trimming shortened V by 5 bases and J by 7 bases, and 7 bases separated the two germline ends. CDR3 length equals 11 residues. The DNA for the CDR3 is TGCGCCAGCAGATCAGTAAATGAGCAGTTCTTC. Protein: CASRSVNEQFF. The whole variable domain, filled in from reference TRBV5-1 and TRBJ2-1, reads KAGVTQTPRYLIKTRGQQVTLSCSPISGHRSVSWYQQTPGQGLQFLFEYFSETQRNKGNFPGRFSGRQFSNSRSEMNVSTLELGDSALYLCASRSVNEQFFGPGTRLTVL.